This T cell receptor (beta chain) is from a study of cytomegalovirus exposure and HLA in healthy donors. The study's findings and limits: Roughly even sequencing depth across donors was the assumption behind the presence/absence analyses. High specificity and sensitivity for cytomegalovirus status were reported for the classifier.

With 60 Vbeta and 13 Jbeta primers, the PCR was carried out. As originally analysed: Approximately 10 million shared chains were among around 78 million unique TCR beta chains counted in a later analysis. Assay used: immunoSEQ multiplex PCR; TCRdb lists only in-frame clones, some missing. V, J and clone size are those of that table, while D and trimming were read from the DNA. There are some 180,000 clones in the sample; just over 75% occur only once, and 1.9% lies in the top ten. CDR1 is SGHTA and CDR2 is FQGNSA in the germline V gene. V was cut by 8 bases and J by 0 bases, with 5 bases left in between. There are 12 residues in the CDR3. Details on this clone: Antigen: not known.

Sequencing used PBMCs. The chain couples TRBV7-2 to TRBJ1-5, with unresolved D. This clonotype was sampled from a man aged 25 to 45 in good health and CMV-seronegative. CDR3 sequence: CASGVSNQPQHF. The CDR3, as DNA: TGTGCCAGCGGAGTTAGCAATCAGCCCCAGCATTTT. The whole variable domain, filled in from reference TRBV7-2 and TRBJ1-5, reads GAGVSQSPSNKVTEKGKDVELRCDPISGHTALYWYRQSLGQGLEFLIYFQGNSAPDKSGLPSDRFSAERTGGSVSTLTIQRTQQEDSAVYLCASGVSNQPQHFGDGTRLSIL.